This T cell receptor (beta chain) emerged from a study of tumor-infiltrating lymphocytes in localized non-small cell lung cancer. As for the study in general: The cohort mixed smokers and never-smokers, several histologies, and some post-neoadjuvant-chemotherapy samples.

V lost 6 bases and J lost 8; bases outside the gene matches: 6. The CDR3 is 13 residues long. The germline gives CDR1 MNHNY, CDR2 SVGAGI (reference sequence). Profiling relied on immunoSEQ multiplex PCR, and the TCRdb table lists in-frame clones only, not all of them. The data hold 6,000 to 8,000 clones, with about 67% observed a single time. This clone appeared a few times. Its antigen is unidentified. Study-level results: Technical variation could not be separated from intratumor heterogeneity here. No link was found between tumor T-cell fraction and recurrence-free survival. Immunotypes IM1 and IM2 had similar TCR-derived T-cell fractions.

This rearrangement joins TRBV6-6 to TRBJ1-2; TRBD1 agrees at 10 bases. This sequence originates from a human donor with non-small cell lung cancer. The specimen was lung tumor tissue. The CDR3 DNA reads as TGTGCCAGCAGCAGACAGGGGGCGGGAGGCTACACCTTC. It is translated as CASSRQGAGGYTF.